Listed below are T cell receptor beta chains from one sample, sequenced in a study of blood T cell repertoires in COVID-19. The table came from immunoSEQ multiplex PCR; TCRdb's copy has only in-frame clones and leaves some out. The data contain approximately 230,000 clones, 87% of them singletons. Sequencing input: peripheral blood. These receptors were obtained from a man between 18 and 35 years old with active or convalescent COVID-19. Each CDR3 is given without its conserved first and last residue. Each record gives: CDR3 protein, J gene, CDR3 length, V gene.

ASSQDLHSTYEQY | TRBJ2-7 | 13 | TRBV4-1
ASSSPPSGETDTQY | TRBJ2-3 | 14 | TRBV7-9
ASSQITLAGDSYNEQF | TRBJ2-1 | 16 | TRBV7-2
ASSYSTGGGDGYT | TRBJ1-2 | 13 | TRBV6-5
ASSLSMRGDSPLH | TRBJ1-6 | 13 | TRBV7-2
ASTTHQGANTEAF | TRBJ1-1 | 13 | TRBV19
ASSYLDGGRDTQY | TRBJ2-3 | 13 | TRBV6-5
ASSPYEISGGIGGYT | TRBJ1-2 | 15 | TRBV4-3
ASSPQSLPNYGYT | TRBJ1-2 | 13 | TRBV18
ASSSVWNTGELF | TRBJ2-2 | 12 | TRBV7-2
ASSSPGNNQPQH | TRBJ1-5 | 12 | TRBV6-5
ASSLWSSTGWSGELF | TRBJ2-2 | 15 | TRBV5-8
ASSSGQGLNTGELF | TRBJ2-2 | 14 | TRBV5-1
ASSQDLRGVGSPLH | TRBJ1-6 | 14 | TRBV4-3
ASSPRGKNGEQF | TRBJ2-1 | 12 | TRBV7-2
ASSAGDGGTYEQY | TRBJ2-7 | 13 | TRBV7-2
ATSAGDNEKLF | TRBJ1-4 | 11 | TRBV24-1
ASSPRTSGISYEQY | TRBJ2-7 | 14 | TRBV11-1
ATQGWIMNTEAF | TRBJ1-1 | 12 | TRBV19
ASSLRFGGISTDTQY | TRBJ2-3 | 15 | TRBV7-3
ASSLLTGTEGPGYT | TRBJ1-2 | 14 | TRBV28
ATSTGDFYGYT | TRBJ1-2 | 11 | TRBV15
ASSQAGGGEQY | TRBJ2-7 | 11 | TRBV6-1
ASSPPRGGDFNEQF | TRBJ2-1 | 14 | TRBV5-6
ASSLGAGETDTQY | TRBJ2-3 | 13 | TRBV7-9
ASSLEGDRAISANTEAF | TRBJ1-1 | 17 | TRBV7-9
ASSPPGLRTYNEQF | TRBJ2-1 | 14 | TRBV7-2
SASPGGFTDTQY | TRBJ2-3 | 12 | TRBV20-1
ASSLIPTGTSVEQF | TRBJ2-1 | 14 | TRBV7-9
AWSGGGHQPQH | TRBJ1-5 | 11 | TRBV30
ASRASGSSYNEQF | TRBJ2-1 | 13 | TRBV6-5
ASSSDRETNEKLF | TRBJ1-4 | 13 | TRBV19
ASSLGTGRRDTQY | TRBJ2-3 | 13 | TRBV5-1
ASRSMGARTEAF | TRBJ1-1 | 12 | TRBV6-5
ATEKDTPEQF | TRBJ2-1 | 10 | TRBV2
SAHRSGELF | TRBJ2-2 | 9 | TRBV20-1
ASSLWTGYGYT | TRBJ1-2 | 11 | TRBV5-6
ASSILAGDTGELF | TRBJ2-2 | 13 | TRBV19
ASSTGPLAGEAETQY | TRBJ2-5 | 15 | TRBV28
ASSIVRGSNEKLF | TRBJ1-4 | 13 | TRBV19